A single sample gave rise to the 9 T cell receptor beta chains below, sequenced in a study of shared clonotypes between healthy human individuals. Method: immunoSEQ multiplex PCR; TCRdb's copy keeps in-frame clones and lacks some. Counted here are about 2.4 million clones, 80% to 95% occurring once; the ten biggest clones make up roughly 0.39%. Sequencing was performed on naive CD4+ T cells from PBMCs. Subset given: CD45RA+ positively selected. The origin of the receptors is a man aged 18 to 35 in good health. Some clones in this sample may be carry-over from other donors' samples.

The chain uses TRBV9 and TRBJ1-2, with D possibly being TRBD1 (5 bases). The CDR3 is made up of 16 amino acids. V lost 4 bases to trimming and J lost 4 bases, with 20 bases between them. Germline V CDR1 and CDR2: SGDLS, YYNGEE. CDR3: CASSPPGEGRVYGYTF. The CDR3 DNA reads as TGTGCCAGCAGCCCGCCGGGGGAGGGTCGCGTCTATGGCTACACCTTC. The complete variable domain, with remaining parts taken from reference TRBV9 and TRBJ1-2, reads DSGVTQTPKHLITATGQRVTLRCSPRSGDLSVYWYQQSLDQGLQFLIQYYNGEERAKGNILERFSAQQFPDLHSELNLSSLELGDSALYFCASSPPGEGRVYGYTFGSGTRLTVV.

Comments on this clone: Other DNA variants within this sample encode the same CDR3. The chain employs TRBV5-1 and TRBJ1-2; unclear D gene. Germline V gene lookup returns CDR1 SGHRS and CDR2 YFSETQ. The CDR3 has 13 residues. V was clipped by 0 bases and J by 7 bases, with 10 bases between them. The CDR3 DNA reads as TGCGCCAGCAGCTTGGCCGGTAGGAGTGGCTACACCTTC. It specifies CASSLAGRSGYTF.

This clone showed up just once. The chain is built from TRBV19 and TRBJ2-2; no clear D. Germline lookup yields CDR1 LNHDA and CDR2 SQIVND (reference sequence). CDR3 length: 15 amino acids. Trimming removed 5 bases at V and 5 bases at J, with 15 bases between. CDR3 in DNA: TGTGCCAGTAGTTCTCTTCAGACGAGAACCGGGGAGCTGTTTTTT. This codes for CASSSLQTRTGELFF.

The chain combines TRBV29-1 with TRBJ1-2, with no clear D. The germline gives CDR1 SQVTM, CDR2 ANQGSEA. The length of the CDR3 is 12 residues. V was pared by 3 bases and J by 8 bases, with 13 bases between. The chain's CDR3 is CSVDRYLGGYTF. CDR3 in DNA: TGCAGCGTTGACAGGTACCTCGGGGGCTACACCTTC.

The V and J genes are TRBV5-1 and TRBJ2-3; tentatively, D is TRBD2 (5 bases). CDR1 and CDR2 (germline): SGHRS, YFSETQ. This CDR3 region has 14 residues. Trimming removed 4 bases from V and 3 bases from J, with 12 bases in between. The CDR3 DNA follows: TGCGCCAGCAGCACCCAGCCGGGAACAGATACGCAGTATTTT. As protein: CASSTQPGTDTQYF.

The chain uses TRBV5-1 and TRBJ2-3; 7 positions match TRBD2. This CDR3 comprises 16 residues. Trimming at V came to 3 bases and at J to 5 bases, leaving 12 bases not matched to a gene. The germline V gene encodes CDR1 SGHRS and CDR2 YFSETQ. In nucleotides, the CDR3 is TGCGCCAGCAGCTCGGGGGAGGGCCTCATTAAAGATACGCAGTATTTT. This codes for CASSSGEGLIKDTQYF.

This chain links TRBV11-2 with TRBJ2-5; 8 positions agree with TRBD2. Germline CDR1 SGHAT, CDR2 FQNNGV. Trimming took 5 bases from V and 8 from J; bases not matched to a gene: 10. This CDR3 contains 14 residues. In nucleotides, the CDR3 is TGTGCCAGCAGCGACAGCGGGAGTGGGGATACCCAGTACTTC. Protein: CASSDSGSGDTQYF.

In regard to this clone: The sample holds other DNA sequences that translate to the same CDR3. The rearrangement uses TRBV7-2 and TRBJ2-3, with D unresolved. CDR3 length: 14 amino acids. From germline, CDR1 is SGHTA and CDR2 FQGNSA. The V end lost 1 base, the J end lost 0 bases, and 5 bases lay between the germline ends. The CDR3 loop is CASSLGHSTDTQYF. CDR3 bases: TGTGCCAGCAGCTTAGGCCATAGCACAGATACGCAGTATTTT.

The CDR3 here is CASTPGLAGSGANVLTF. CDR3 DNA: TGTGCCAGCACCCCGGGACTAGCGGGCTCTGGGGCCAACGTCCTGACTTTC. The chain employs TRBV9 and TRBJ2-6, with 12 bases identical to TRBD2. After removal of 6 bases from V and 0 bases from J, the junction contained 4 bases not matched to a gene. The CDR3 sequence is 17 residues long. CDR1 and CDR2 (germline): SGDLS, YYNGEE.